This T cell receptor beta chain is drawn from a study of read filtering for tumor transcriptome and immune sequencing. Study-level results: Even smaller IR-seq throughput identified most shared clonotypes.

Molecular barcoded adaptors covering alpha/delta and beta/gamma chains were used on 400 ng RNA. TCRdb re-derived calls from the reads in MiXCR, one entry per CDR3 protein. Among 100,000 to 150,000 distinct CDR3 sequences listed, 10% to 15% were seen once. CDR3 length: 15 amino acids. Germline V lookup: CDR1 MDHEN, CDR2 SYDVKM. V was trimmed by 1 base and J by 7 bases, leaving 16 bases between them. This clonotype was detected only a few times. Its matching antigen is unknown. Sequencing was performed on a population of CD138-negative cells sorted from bone marrow. This receptor was taken from a donor aged 40 or older with multiple myeloma. V gene TRBV28 combines with J gene TRBJ2-5; D remains unclear. CDR3 residues: CASSLSEVLLGTQYF. CDR3 bases: TGTGCCAGCAGTTTATCAGAGGTTCTACTGGGGACCCAGTACTTC.